The 10 T cell receptor beta chains below all came from one sample that was sequenced in a study of blood T cell repertoires in COVID-19. Libraries were prepared by immunoSEQ multiplex PCR; TCRdb keeps only in-frame clonotypes and omits some of them. The table lists 45,000 to 55,000 clones, roughly four fifths of them singletons. The sample was peripheral blood. These receptors all stem from a man in his fifties or sixties with active COVID-19.

The chain combines TRBV5-1 with TRBJ1-1; D may be TRBD1 (5 bases). The CDR3 is 11 residues long. CDR1 is SGHRS, CDR2 YFSETQ, per germline. Trimming removed 7 bases at V and 6 bases at J, with 10 bases between. CDR3 protein: CASRGEAEAFF. CDR3 sequence (DNA): TGCGCCAGCCGAGGGGAGGCTGAAGCTTTCTTT. The full variable domain, in which reference TRBV5-1 and TRBJ1-1 provide the parts outside the CDR3, is KAGVTQTPRYLIKTRGQQVTLSCSPISGHRSVSWYQQTPGQGLQFLFEYFSETQRNKGNFPGRFSGRQFSNSRSEMNVSTLELGDSALYLCASRGEAEAFFGQGTRLTVV.

This clone was observed a handful of times. V gene TRBV19 combines with J gene TRBJ2-1; 14 bases fit TRBD2. Germline CDR1 and CDR2: LNHDA and SQIVND (reference sequence). The junction had 14 bases not matched to a gene; V was cut back by 5 bases and J by 5 bases. This CDR3 comprises 19 residues. In nucleotides, the CDR3 is TGTGCCAGTAGTCTCAGACCCGGGACTAGCGGGAGTCGGGACAATGAGCAGTTCTTC. This translates into CASSLRPGTSGSRDNEQFF.

V and J are TRBV5-1 and TRBJ2-5, with a possible D match to TRBD1 (6 bases). Germline loops: CDR1 SGHRS, CDR2 YFSETQ. The CDR3 length is 15 residues. V was trimmed by 3 bases and J by 4 bases, leaving 16 bases between them. CDR3 in amino acids: CASSSVSLGGETQYF. CDR3 in DNA: TGCGCCAGCAGCTCTGTGTCATTAGGGGGAGAGACCCAGTACTTC.

In DNA form, the CDR3 reads TGTGCCAGCAGTTTCGGTAACCATGAGCAGTTCTTC. Amino acid sequence: CASSFGNHEQFF. This chain uses TRBV12-3 or TRBV12-4 with TRBJ2-1, with unresolved D. There are 12 residues in the CDR3. The ends were cut back, 3 bases at V and 8 bases at J, with 8 bases in the middle.

The J gene is TRBJ2-7, the V gene TRBV7-9, with 8 bases fitting TRBD2. CDR3 length: 16 amino acids. V shed 1 base, J shed 12 bases, and the junction held 17 bases outside the gene matches. CDR1 and CDR2 from the germline V gene are SEHNR and FQNEAQ (reference sequence). The CDR3 protein is CASSLGVSGNDALRYF. The CDR3 nucleotides read TGTGCCAGCAGCTTAGGGGTTAGCGGGAACGACGCGCTTAGGTACTTC. Filled out from reference TRBV7-9 and TRBJ2-7, the complete variable domain reads DTGVSQNPRHKITKRGQNVTFRCDPISEHNRLYWYRQTLGQGPEFLTYFQNEAQLEKSRLLSDRFSAERPKGSFSTLEIQRTEQGDSAMYLCASSLGVSGNDALRYFGPGTRLTVT.

V gene TRBV18 combines with J gene TRBJ2-3; TRBD2 might be the D (5 bases). In germline, CDR1 is KGHSH, CDR2 LQKENI. Between the trimmed V and J ends, which lost 1 base and 1 base, there was a span of 15 bases. The CDR3 is made up of 17 amino acids. The CDR3 nucleotides are TGTGCCAGCTCACCACAACCGGTGCTAGCACGCACAGATACGCAGTATTTT. Translation gives CASSPQPVLARTDTQYF. The full variable domain, with the rest looked up from reference TRBV18 and TRBJ2-3, is NAGVMQNPRHLVRRRGQEARLRCSPMKGHSHVYWYRQLPEEGLKFMVYLQKENIIDESGMPKERFSAEFPKEGPSILRIQQVVRGDSAAYFCASSPQPVLARTDTQYFGPGTRLTVL.

V usage is TRBV28 and J usage is TRBJ2-7; tentatively, D is TRBD2 (6 bases). The CDR3 runs to 13 residues. The V gene lost 6 bases and the J gene lost 7 bases, with 16 bases spanning the gap. Germline V CDR1 and CDR2: MDHEN, SYDVKM. Here the CDR3 reads CASRGTLTGEQYF. In DNA, the CDR3 is TGTGCCAGCAGGGGGACTTTGACCGGGGAGCAGTACTTC.

J is TRBJ2-2 and V is TRBV10-3, with TRBD2 identical over 9 bases. CDR1 and CDR2 (germline): ENHRY, SYGVKD. The CDR3 loop spans 15 amino acids. The ends lost 5 bases at V and 4 bases at J; junction bases unmatched: 5. In DNA, the CDR3 is TGTGCCATCAGTCCGGGACTAGCAGTCACCGGGGAGCTGTTTTTT. This sequence encodes CAISPGLAVTGELFF.

The chain recombines TRBV5-4 with TRBJ2-1, with a possible D match to TRBD2 (6 bases). Looked up from germline, CDR1 is SGHNT and CDR2 is YYREEE (reference sequence). The germline V and J ends were trimmed by 3 bases and 6 bases, with 16 bases remaining between them. This CDR3 is 15 amino acids long. CDR3 nucleotide sequence: TGTGCCAGCAGCTCCCCGGGACTCTTGATCAATGAGCAGTTCTTC. It encodes CASSSPGLLINEQFF.

The rearrangement joins TRBV2 to TRBJ2-6; a possible D gene is TRBD1 (5 bases). From germline, CDR1 is SNHLY and CDR2 FYNNEI. The CDR3 covers 14 residues. Trimming pared 5 bases from V and 2 bases from J, leaving 7 bases between. CDR3 DNA: TGTGCCAGCAGTCTAGGGGCTGGGGCCAACGTCCTGACTTTC. It encodes CASSLGAGANVLTF.